This passage covers 22 T cell receptor beta chains from one sample sequenced in a study of blood T cell repertoires in COVID-19. Data came from immunoSEQ multiplex PCR; TCRdb stores just in-frame clones and leaves some out. The data contain 270,000 or so clones, about 89% of them singletons. Input material: peripheral blood. The source is a man in his forties with acute or convalescent COVID-19.

The CDR3 region is CASRHSYNSPLHF. The CDR3 DNA reads as TGTGCCAGCCGACACAGCTATAATTCACCCCTCCACTTT. V is TRBV5-6 and J is TRBJ1-6; D unresolved. This CDR3 is built from 13 residues. V lost 7 bases to trimming and J lost 3 bases, with 8 bases between them. Germline-derived CDR1 and CDR2 are SGHDT and YYEEEE.

The genes are TRBV7-2 and TRBJ1-5; 11 nucleotides agree with TRBD1. The CDR3 spans 14 residues. Unmatched junction bases numbered 3, after V lost 5 bases and J lost 6 bases. Germline-derived CDR1 and CDR2 are SGHTA and FQGNSA. The CDR3 DNA is TGTGCCAGCAGCGCCGGACAGGGGGCTCAGCCCCAGCATTTT. Encoded protein: CASSAGQGAQPQHF.

Comment on this clone: Within the sample, other DNA sequences also encode this same CDR3. The CDR3 nucleotides read TGTGCCACCAGCAGAGATCGGTTCTCTGGAAACACCATATATTTT. This codes for CATSRDRFSGNTIYF. The chain is built from TRBV15 and TRBJ1-3; D ambiguous. Between the trimmed V and J ends, which lost 0 bases and 0 bases, there was a span of 6 bases. CDR3 length equals 15 residues. Germline-derived CDR1 and CDR2 are LNHNV and YYDKDF (reference sequence).

The chain employs TRBV19 and TRBJ2-2; possible D gene TRBD2, 5 bases. Trimming took 3 bases from V and 5 from J, leaving 13 bases between them. Germline V lookup: CDR1 LNHDA, CDR2 SQIVND (reference sequence). The CDR3 is 15 residues long. In DNA form, the CDR3 reads TGTGCCAGTAGTATCCCGGGGTGGGGAACCGGGGAGCTGTTTTTT. Its protein product is CASSIPGWGTGELFF.

The J gene is TRBJ1-4, the V gene TRBV5-1, with 9 positions matching TRBD1. Trimming removed 4 bases from V and 4 bases from J; junction bases left unmatched: 8. Germline V gene sequence: CDR1 SGHRS, CDR2 YFSETQ. This CDR3 has 16 amino acids. The CDR3, as DNA: TGCGCCAGCAGCCCCACGGGACAGGGCAATAATGAAAAACTGTTTTTT. This codes for CASSPTGQGNNEKLFF.

The CDR3 protein is CASSPRAEGYTF. The CDR3 DNA reads TGTGCCAGCAGTCCCAGGGCGGAAGGCTACACCTTC. The chain employs TRBV2 and TRBJ1-2; a possible D gene is TRBD1 (5 bases). V was clipped by 5 bases and J by 8 bases, with 12 bases between them. The CDR3 contains 12 residues. Germline CDR1 is SNHLY and CDR2 is FYNNEI.

The chain joins TRBV19 to TRBJ2-1; 10 nucleotides match TRBD2. The junction had 20 bases not matched to a gene; V was cut back by 6 bases and J by 9 bases. Germline-derived CDR1 and CDR2 are LNHDA and SQIVND (reference sequence). CDR3 length: 18 amino acids. The CDR3 bases are TGTGCCAGTAGCCCACCTGGTGGGGGAGCGGGGGGGAATGTTGAGCAGTTCTTC. The encoded protein is CASSPPGGGAGGNVEQFF. Full variable domain (missing parts from reference TRBV19 and TRBJ2-1): DGGITQSPKYLFRKEGQNVTLSCEQNLNHDAMYWYRQDPGQGLRLIYYSQIVNDFQKGDIAEGYSVSREKKESFPLTVTSAQKNPTAFYLCASSPPGGGAGGNVEQFFGPGTRLTVL.

The chain couples TRBV5-6 to TRBJ2-7, with TRBD2 identical over 9 bases. Trimming at V came to 2 bases and at J to 7 bases, leaving 7 bases not matched to a gene. The germline gives CDR1 SGHDT, CDR2 YYEEEE. The CDR3 spans 14 residues. The CDR3 bases are TGTGCCAGCAGCTTCGAGCGGGGGGAGGGAGAGCAGTACTTC. Translation: CASSFERGEGEQYF.

This rearrangement joins TRBV30 to TRBJ1-5; 8 bases map to TRBD1. The V segment lost 4 bases and the J segment 2 bases; nucleotides outside the gene matches: 1. From germline, CDR1 is GTSNPN and CDR2 SVGIG (reference sequence). CDR3 length equals 13 residues. The CDR3 is CAWTGQGNQPQHF. CDR3 nucleotide sequence: TGTGCCTGGACGGGACAGGGCAATCAGCCCCAGCATTTT.

This rearrangement joins TRBV5-6 to TRBJ2-7; D is possibly TRBD1 (5 bases). The CDR3 has 17 residues. Trimming stripped 4 bases from V and 1 base from J, with 21 bases between. Germline V gene sequence: CDR1 SGHDT, CDR2 YYEEEE. The CDR3 reads CASSPPLGRAFSYEQYF. The CDR3 nucleotides are TGTGCCAGCAGCCCCCCTCTGGGCAGGGCTTTTTCCTACGAGCAGTACTTC.

This rearrangement joins TRBV29-1 to TRBJ2-1; D is undetermined. V lost 6 bases and J 7 bases, leaving 16 bases between the germline ends. The germline V gene has CDR1 SQVTM and CDR2 ANQGSEA. The CDR3 length is 13 residues. The CDR3 loop reads CSVGRSFRNEQFF. CDR3 sequence (DNA): TGCAGCGTGGGCCGCTCCTTCCGGAATGAGCAGTTCTTC.

The chain employs TRBV19 and TRBJ1-2; 11 nucleotides match TRBD1. Germline lookup yields CDR1 LNHDA and CDR2 SQIVND (reference sequence). The junction had 12 bases not matched to a gene; V was cut back by 9 bases and J by 6 bases. This CDR3 contains 15 residues. The CDR3 loop is CARSGRTGGTHGYTF. The CDR3, as DNA: TGTGCCAGATCGGGGAGGACAGGGGGCACTCATGGCTACACCTTC.

The chain uses TRBV5-1 and TRBJ1-4, with D possibly being TRBD1 (5 bases). CDR3 length: 14 amino acids. Germline CDR1 reads SGHRS; CDR2 reads YFSETQ. V lost 1 base and J lost 7, with 11 bases in between. The CDR3 region is CASSLMGQGEKLFF. CDR3 DNA sequence: TGCGCCAGCAGCTTGATGGGGCAGGGTGAAAAACTGTTTTTT.

The genes are TRBV15 and TRBJ1-4; 8 bases match TRBD1. The CDR3 loop spans 15 amino acids. Germline V gives CDR1 LNHNV, CDR2 YYDKDF (reference sequence). V was pared by 5 bases and J by 4 bases, with 6 bases of the junction left unmatched. CDR3 region: CATSPRTGNNEKLFF. CDR3 DNA sequence: TGTGCCACCAGCCCTCGGACAGGGAATAATGAAAAACTGTTTTTT.

V is TRBV5-4 and J is TRBJ1-2; 7 bases line up with TRBD1. V lost 7 bases to trimming and J lost 5 bases; unmatched junction nucleotides: 8. CDR3 length equals 13 residues. The germline V gene encodes CDR1 SGHNT and CDR2 YYREEE (reference sequence). In DNA form, the CDR3 reads TGTGCCAGCGGGGGACAGATTAGTTATGGCTACACCTTC. The encoded protein is CASGGQISYGYTF.

V is TRBV11-2 and J is TRBJ1-4, with D hard to call. The length of the CDR3 is 12 residues. Per germline, CDR1 SGHAT and CDR2 FQNNGV. Trimming left V 6 bases short and J 8 bases short, with 10 bases between. CDR3 residues: CASSRTREKLFF. As DNA, the CDR3 is TGTGCCAGCAGTCGGACTCGGGAAAAACTGTTTTTT.

The chain links TRBV5-6 to TRBJ2-5; D is undetermined. The CDR3 consists of 15 residues. Germline V gene lookup returns CDR1 SGHDT and CDR2 YYEEEE. Deletions cut 0 bases from V and 4 bases from J, with 13 bases between. The CDR3 sequence: CASSLVRLFGETQYF. CDR3 DNA: TGTGCCAGCAGCTTGGTCAGGCTGTTCGGAGAGACCCAGTACTTC.

V usage is TRBV27 and J usage is TRBJ2-3; TRBD1 matches at 8 bases. The CDR3 is made up of 15 amino acids. V gave up 5 bases and J gave up 2 bases; unmatched junction bases: 6. Per the germline V gene, CDR1 is MNHEY and CDR2 is SMNVEV (reference sequence). The CDR3: CASSQGQGNTDTQYF. CDR3 in DNA: TGTGCCAGCAGTCAAGGACAGGGAAACACAGATACGCAGTATTTT.

This rearrangement joins TRBV11-3 to TRBJ2-2; TRBD2 might be the D (6 bases). This CDR3 region has 15 residues. Trimming shortened V by 4 bases and J by 2 bases, and 11 bases separated the two germline ends. Germline V gene sequence: CDR1 SGHNT, CDR2 YENEEA. The DNA of the CDR3 is TGTGCCAGCAGCTCCGGGGGTGATAACACCGGGGAGCTGTTTTTT. It specifies CASSSGGDNTGELFF. Supplemented by reference TRBV11-3 and TRBJ2-2, the full variable domain reads EAGVVQSPRYKIIEKKQPVAFWCNPISGHNTLYWYLQNLGQGPELLIRYENEEAVDDSQLPKDRFSAERLKGVDSTLKIQPAELGDSAVYLCASSSGGDNTGELFFGEGSRLTVL.

The rearrangement links TRBV9 to TRBJ2-3, with TRBD2 identical over 9 bases. V lost 0 bases, J lost 1 base, and 6 bases stayed unmatched. The germline CDR1 and CDR2 sequences are SGDLS and YYNGEE. The CDR3 runs to 17 residues. The CDR3 coding sequence is TGTGCCAGCAGCGTAGCTCCGCGGGGGGGTGGCACAGATACGCAGTATTTT. This encodes CASSVAPRGGGTDTQYF.

The gene calls are TRBV25-1 and TRBJ2-3; D possibly corresponds to TRBD1 (6 bases). The CDR3 totals 12 residues. Per germline, CDR1 MGHDK and CDR2 SYGVNS. V lost 6 bases and J 5 bases, leaving 9 bases between the germline ends. The CDR3 DNA reads TGTGCCAGCAGGGGGGCCCGAGATACGCAGTATTTT. Translation gives CASRGARDTQYF.

The chain combines TRBV9 with TRBJ2-1, with TRBD2 matching 9 bases. The CDR3 loop spans 14 amino acids. The J segment lost 4 bases and the V segment lost 2 bases, leaving 1 base of the junction unmatched. The germline V gene has CDR1 SGDLS and CDR2 YYNGEE. The CDR3 here is CASSVTSGYNEQFF. CDR3 DNA sequence: TGTGCCAGCAGCGTGACTAGCGGTTACAATGAGCAGTTCTTC. Full variable domain (missing parts from reference TRBV9 and TRBJ2-1): DSGVTQTPKHLITATGQRVTLRCSPRSGDLSVYWYQQSLDQGLQFLIQYYNGEERAKGNILERFSAQQFPDLHSELNLSSLELGDSALYFCASSVTSGYNEQFFGPGTRLTVL.